This entry describes one T cell receptor (beta chain). The antigen is not known. TCRdb re-derived calls from the RACE reads in MiXCR, one entry per CDR3 protein. The table records about 190,000 distinct CDR3 sequences, around 23% of them present only once. Time point noted: patch test 3, about 24 weeks after DPC sensitization. Treatment meaning: therapeutic diphenylcyclopropenone sensitization with weekly scalp DPC. The data were obtained in a study of human T cells and chemical hapten exposure. Across the study: Per-sample TCR yield variation was attributed mainly to small pooled library volume differences. Overall study results and limits: Expanded TCR counts at PT1 went up together with patch test score, a positive correlation.

CDR1 and CDR2 (germline): SGHNT, YYREEE (reference sequence). The CDR3 contains 14 residues. Trimming left V 4 bases short and J 6 bases short, with 16 bases between. V is TRBV5-4 and J is TRBJ2-5; D may be TRBD1 (6 bases). Sample: whole blood, taken in connection with sensitization to the hapten diphenylcyclopropenone (DPC). The TCR comes from a woman between 40 and 55 years old with alopecia areata. Some clones in this sample may be carry-over from other donors' samples. In DNA, the CDR3 is TGTGCCAGCAGCCGTACGGGACAATCGAAGACCCAGTACTTC. Amino acid sequence: CASSRTGQSKTQYF.